Each of the 26 T cell receptor beta chains below was sequenced from the same sample in a study of T cell responses to AZD1222 COVID-19 vaccine. TCRdb keeps only in-frame clones here, not all; method: immunoSEQ multiplex PCR. The table lists 150,000 to 170,000 clones, more than 75% of them singletons, with about 19% in the top ten. This specimen consisted of peripheral blood, obtained on day 0 of AZD1222 vaccination. The receptors derive from an adult in good health.

The chain uses TRBV7-9 and TRBJ2-1; D gene unclear. The V gene's germline CDR1 is SEHNR and CDR2 FQNEAQ (reference sequence). The CDR3 consists of 10 residues. V lost 5 bases, J lost 12 bases, and 8 bases lay in between. CDR3 DNA sequence: TGTGCCAGCAGCAGACTTTGGCAGTTCTTC. Its protein product is CASSRLWQFF. The whole variable domain, remainder taken from reference TRBV7-9 and TRBJ2-1, is DTGVSQNPRHKITKRGQNVTFRCDPISEHNRLYWYRQTLGQGPEFLTYFQNEAQLEKSRLLSDRFSAERPKGSFSTLEIQRTEQGDSAMYLCASSRLWQFFGPGTRLTVL.

Here the CDR3 reads CASNSAVSGTDPYEQYF. The CDR3 bases are TGTGCCAGCAACTCGGCGGTTTCCGGGACAGACCCTTACGAGCAGTACTTC. The genes are TRBV21-1 and TRBJ2-7; TRBD1, as called in the table, went unchecked against the DNA. TRBV21-1 corresponds to a pseudogene. The CDR3 is 17 amino acids.

The J gene is TRBJ1-6, the V gene TRBV5-4, with 8 bases identical to TRBD1. The CDR3 is made up of 14 amino acids. Germline assignment: CDR1 SGHNT and CDR2 YYREEE (reference sequence). The ends lost 4 bases at V and 9 bases at J; junction bases unmatched: 6. The CDR3 sequence: CASSLRDRSSPLHF. CDR3 nucleotide sequence: TGTGCCAGCAGCCTAAGGGACAGGAGTTCACCCCTCCACTTT.

The rearrangement links TRBV5-1 to TRBJ2-7; D ambiguous. CDR3 length equals 14 residues. CDR1 is SGHRS, CDR2 YFSETQ, per germline. With 0 bases removed from V and 0 bases from J, the gap between germline ends came to 7 bases. The CDR3 here is CASSLGHPSYEQYF. As DNA, the CDR3 is TGCGCCAGCAGCTTGGGACACCCCTCCTACGAGCAGTACTTC.

The J gene is TRBJ1-6, the V gene TRBV28, with 8 bases that match TRBD1. Germline V gives CDR1 MDHEN, CDR2 SYDVKM. The V and J ends lost 5 bases and 7 bases, in that order; junction bases with no gene match: 7. The CDR3 length is 15 residues. The CDR3 DNA sequence: TGTGCCAGCAGTCCCCGGACAGGGTCGAATTCACCCCTCCACTTT. Amino acid sequence: CASSPRTGSNSPLHF.

The CDR3 here is CASHIMGTGTGTEAFF. The CDR3 coding sequence is TGTGCCAGCCATATCATGGGGACAGGAACAGGCACTGAAGCTTTCTTT. The rearrangement links TRBV7-9 to TRBJ1-1, with 8 bases aligning to TRBD1. V was clipped by 8 bases and J by 4 bases; unmatched bases: 15. The CDR3 is made up of 16 amino acids. CDR1 and CDR2 (germline): SEHNR, FQNEAQ (reference sequence). Complete variable domain (other parts from reference TRBV7-9 and TRBJ1-1): DTGVSQNPRHKITKRGQNVTFRCDPISEHNRLYWYRQTLGQGPEFLTYFQNEAQLEKSRLLSDRFSAERPKGSFSTLEIQRTEQGDSAMYLCASHIMGTGTGTEAFFGQGTRLTVV.

The V gene is TRBV28, the J gene TRBJ2-3; the D is unclear. This CDR3 is built from 16 residues. Germline V CDR1 and CDR2: MDHEN, SYDVKM. V was trimmed by 2 bases and J by 2 bases, leaving 14 bases between them. The CDR3 loop reads CASSLGPGRNTDTQYF. The CDR3 DNA reads TGTGCCAGCAGTTTAGGCCCGGGCAGAAACACAGATACGCAGTATTTT.

A word on this clone: Other DNA sequences in this specimen translate into the identical CDR3. The chain has TRBV7-2 and TRBJ2-5; 8 bases align to TRBD1. V gave up 6 bases and J gave up 3 bases; unmatched junction bases: 6. The CDR3 length is 14 residues. Per the germline V gene, CDR1 is SGHTA and CDR2 is FQGNSA. CDR3 residues: CASSYNRGKETQYF. The CDR3 region has the DNA TGTGCCAGCAGTTATAACAGGGGGAAAGAGACCCAGTACTTC.

This chain joins TRBV25-1 and TRBJ1-4; D is ambiguous. This CDR3 is 12 amino acids long. The V end lost 11 bases, the J end lost 7 bases, and 14 bases lay between the germline ends. Per germline, CDR1 MGHDK and CDR2 SYGVNS. The CDR3: CASSGQIEKLFF. CDR3 in DNA: TGTGCCTCCAGTGGCCAGATTGAAAAACTGTTTTTT. The full variable domain, completed using reference TRBV25-1 and TRBJ1-4, is EADIYQTPRYLVIGTGKKITLECSQTMGHDKMYWYQQDPGMELHLIHYSYGVNSTEKGDLSSESTVSRIRTEHFPLTLESARPSHTSQYLCASSGQIEKLFFGSGTQLSVL.

The CDR3 reads CASSQREGEIDTEAFF. For the CDR3, the DNA is TGCGCCAGCAGCCAACGGGAGGGGGAGATAGACACTGAAGCTTTCTTT. The chain recombines TRBV4-1 with TRBJ1-1; maybe TRBD1 (6 bases). The CDR3 spans 16 residues. V lost 2 bases and J 3 bases, leaving 16 bases between the germline ends. CDR1 is MGHRA, CDR2 YSYEKL, per germline.

The chain carries TRBV24-1 and TRBJ1-4; D perhaps matches TRBD1 (5 bases). The V end was cut by 9 bases, the J end by 3 bases, with 10 bases between. Germline CDR1 reads KGHDR; CDR2 reads SFDVKD. The CDR3 has 13 amino acids. CDR3 residues: CATSGGANEKLFF. The CDR3 nucleotides read TGTGCCACCTCTGGGGGTGCTAATGAAAAACTGTTTTTT.

The chain employs TRBV11-3 and TRBJ1-2, with 7 positions matching TRBD1. Germline lookup yields CDR1 SGHNT and CDR2 YENEEA. V was clipped by 0 bases and J by 8 bases; unmatched bases: 6. CDR3 size: 14 residues. CDR3 residues: CASSLDAGTVGYTF. In nucleotides, the CDR3 is TGTGCCAGCAGCTTAGATGCTGGGACAGTAGGCTACACCTTC.

The chain couples TRBV6-5 to TRBJ1-4, with D unresolved. The CDR3 spans 14 residues. Trimming shortened V by 4 bases and J by 6 bases, and 12 bases separated the two germline ends. CDR1 and CDR2 (germline): MNHEY, SVGAGI. CDR3 sequence (DNA): TGTGCCAGCAGTTTCAATCTCGGAGATGAAAAACTGTTTTTT. Translated: CASSFNLGDEKLFF.

The chain uses TRBV10-3 and TRBJ1-1; tentatively, D is TRBD1 (5 bases). The V gene's germline CDR1 is ENHRY and CDR2 SYGVKD. V lost 0 bases and J lost 0, with 8 bases in between. The CDR3 contains 15 residues. CDR3 in amino acids: CAISESGGVNTEAFF. The CDR3 nucleotides read TGTGCCATCAGTGAGTCTGGGGGGGTGAACACTGAAGCTTTCTTT.

The chain carries TRBV7-3 and TRBJ2-3; a weak D match, TRBD1 (6 bases). Germline CDR1 is SGHTA and CDR2 is FQGTGA. The CDR3 is made up of 14 amino acids. V shed 1 base and J shed 4 bases, with 9 bases lying between them. CDR3 region: CASSLNTGSDTQYF. Written as DNA, the CDR3 is TGTGCCAGCAGCTTAAATACAGGGTCAGATACGCAGTATTTT.

The sample holds one count of this clone. The J gene is TRBJ1-2, the V gene TRBV12-3 or TRBV12-4; a possible D gene is TRBD1 (5 bases). The CDR3 sequence is 11 residues long. V lost 4 bases and J lost 9, with 9 bases in between. The CDR3 DNA reads TGTGCCAGCAGTTGGGGGGTTAGCTACACCTTC. Its translation: CASSWGVSYTF.

In nucleotides, the CDR3 is TGTGCCAGCACCAGAATCCGGGACAGGGTAACGAACACTGAAGCTTTCTTT. Its protein product is CASTRIRDRVTNTEAFF. V and J are TRBV7-8 and TRBJ1-1; 9 bases are shared with TRBD1. V lost 7 bases, J lost 1 base, and 13 bases stayed unmatched. The CDR3 is made up of 17 amino acids. Germline CDR1 reads SGHVS; CDR2 reads FQNEAQ. Full variable domain (remainder filled in from reference TRBV7-8 and TRBJ1-1): GAGVSQSPRYKVAKRGQDVALRCDPISGHVSLFWYQQALGQGPEFLTYFQNEAQLDKSGLPSDRFFAERPEGSVSTLKIQRTQQEDSAVYLCASTRIRDRVTNTEAFFGQGTRLTVV.

The CDR3 sequence is CASKLGGANQPQHF. In DNA, the CDR3 is TGTGCCAGCAAACTAGGGGGGGCCAATCAGCCCCAGCATTTT. J is TRBJ1-5 and V is TRBV27; maybe TRBD1 (6 bases). The CDR3 runs to 14 residues. Trimming pared 7 bases from V and 3 bases from J, leaving 13 bases between. The V gene's germline CDR1 is MNHEY and CDR2 SMNVEV (reference sequence).

This clone was counted a few times. The chain carries TRBV7-8 and TRBJ2-1, with unresolved D. V dropped 0 bases and J dropped 6 bases, with 9 bases sitting between them. Germline V CDR1 and CDR2: SGHVS, FQNEAQ. CDR3 size: 14 residues. CDR3 sequence reads: CASSLAPSSNEQFF. The CDR3 DNA sequence: TGTGCCAGCAGCTTAGCCCCGTCGTCCAATGAGCAGTTCTTC.

This chain connects TRBV28 to TRBJ1-1; D gene unclear. Trimming shortened V by 6 bases and J by 1 base, and 12 bases separated the two germline ends. Per germline, CDR1 MDHEN and CDR2 SYDVKM. CDR3 length: 14 residues. The CDR3 DNA is TGTGCCAGCAGCTCCACCGGCGGGAACACTGAAGCTTTCTTT. Its protein is CASSSTGGNTEAFF.

The chain carries TRBV9 and TRBJ2-5; unclear D gene. The length of the CDR3 is 15 residues. V was trimmed by 3 bases and J by 5 bases, leaving 17 bases between them. Germline V gives CDR1 SGDLS, CDR2 YYNGEE. The CDR3 DNA reads as TGTGCCAGCAGCGCTGGCACAGACTCTTCGGAGACCCAGTACTTC. This gives the protein CASSAGTDSSETQYF.

The V gene is TRBV11-2, the J gene TRBJ1-1; 11 nucleotides match TRBD1. Germline V CDR1 and CDR2: SGHAT, FQNNGV. Trimming cost V 5 bases and J 5 bases; bases outside gene matches: 7. This CDR3 has 15 residues. The CDR3 region has the DNA TGTGCCAGCAGCCCACCGGGACAGGGGGGTACTGAAGCTTTCTTT. Its translation is CASSPPGQGGTEAFF.

The chain employs TRBV19 and TRBJ2-3; TRBD2 matches 13 bases. The CDR3 is 15 residues long. The V gene's germline CDR1 is LNHDA and CDR2 SQIVND (reference sequence). With V trimmed by 6 bases and J by 7 bases, 7 bases remained unmatched. CDR3 DNA: TGTGCCAGTAGCCCTGGACTAGCGGGGGTGTATACGCAGTATTTT. It translates to CASSPGLAGVYTQYF.

The chain has TRBV9 and TRBJ2-1, with 11 bases lining up with TRBD2. This CDR3 contains 15 residues. V lost 6 bases, J lost 4 bases, and 6 bases stayed unmatched. Germline V gives CDR1 SGDLS, CDR2 YYNGEE. The DNA for the CDR3 is TGTGCCAGCACCCTTAGCGGGGGGGCGTACAATGAGCAGTTCTTC. Protein: CASTLSGGAYNEQFF.

J is TRBJ2-7 and V is TRBV30; D uncertain. The CDR3 contains 13 residues. V was clipped by 0 bases and J by 0 bases, with 6 bases between them. Germline V CDR1 and CDR2: GTSNPN, SVGIG (reference sequence). In nucleotides, the CDR3 is TGTGCCTGGAGTGTTCATCTCTCCTACGAGCAGTACTTC. Encoded protein: CAWSVHLSYEQYF.

The chain uses TRBV6-1 and TRBJ2-7; the D gene is possibly TRBD2 (5 bases). Trimming left V 1 base short and J 3 bases short, with 10 bases between. From germline, CDR1 is MNHNS and CDR2 SASEGT. This CDR3 has 14 amino acids. CDR3 bases: TGTGCCAGCAGTGAAGTAGGGAGCCTCTACGAGCAGTACTTC. This gives the protein CASSEVGSLYEQYF.